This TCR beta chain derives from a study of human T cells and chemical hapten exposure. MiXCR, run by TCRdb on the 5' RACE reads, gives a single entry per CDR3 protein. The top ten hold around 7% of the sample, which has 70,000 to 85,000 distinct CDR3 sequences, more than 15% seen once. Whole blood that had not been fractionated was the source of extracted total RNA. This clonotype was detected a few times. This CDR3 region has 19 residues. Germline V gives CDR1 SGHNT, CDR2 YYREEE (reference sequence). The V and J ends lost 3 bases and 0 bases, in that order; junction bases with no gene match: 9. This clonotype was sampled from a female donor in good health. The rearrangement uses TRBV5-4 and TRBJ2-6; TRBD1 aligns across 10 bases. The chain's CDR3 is CASSSPPGQGHSGANVLTF. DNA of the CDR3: TGTGCCAGCAGCTCCCCACCGGGACAGGGGCACTCTGGGGCCAACGTCCTGACTTTC. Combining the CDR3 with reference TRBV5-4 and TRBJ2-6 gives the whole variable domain ETGVTQSPTHLIKTRGQQVTLRCSSQSGHNTVSWYQQALGQGPQFIFQYYREEENGRGNFPPRFSGLQFPNYSSELNVNALELDDSALYLCASSSPPGQGHSGANVLTFGAGSRLTVL.